These 29 T cell receptor beta chains were all obtained from the same sample, sequenced in a study of low-dose radiotherapy and immunotherapy resistance in tumors. Time point in this sample: before trial treatment. TRAV and TRBV primers primed cDNA for both TCRalpha and TCRbeta. TCR amplification involved about 19 PCR cycles with a constant-region primer and V-primer adapter. From the reads, TCRdb called clonotypes with MiXCR, one entry per CDR3 protein. The sample has tens of thousands of distinct CDR3 sequences, 25% seen once; the top ten hold roughly 5.6%. The material was PBMCs, obtained before treatment. These receptor sequences come from a male donor with prostate cancer.

This clonotype was picked up many times. The chain carries TRBV7-3 and TRBJ1-2; 7 positions match TRBD1. J gave up 1 base and V 5 bases, and 7 bases lay outside the gene matches. The germline V gene encodes CDR1 SGHTA and CDR2 FQGTGA. CDR3 size: 15 residues. This chain's CDR3 is CASSPGGTVNYGYTF. Here the CDR3 DNA reads TGTGCCAGCAGCCCAGGGGGGACAGTTAACTATGGCTACACCTTC.

Many counts were recorded for this clonotype. The chain uses TRBV7-9 and TRBJ1-2, with D unresolved. This CDR3 comprises 12 residues. V was clipped by 3 bases and J by 6 bases, with 8 bases between them. CDR1 and CDR2 from the germline V gene are SEHNR and FQNEAQ (reference sequence). The CDR3 DNA is TGTGCCAGCAGCTTCAGCGTAAATGGCTACACCTTC. Translated, it gives CASSFSVNGYTF.

The J gene is TRBJ2-7, the V gene TRBV3-1, with 11 bases aligning to TRBD2. Germline loops: CDR1 LGHDT, CDR2 YNNKEL (reference sequence). The CDR3 runs 17 residues. Trimming at V came to 0 bases and at J to 2 bases, leaving 6 bases not matched to a gene. The DNA of the CDR3 is TGTGCCAGCAGCCAAGAAACTAGCGGGAGCAGAACCTACGAGCAGTACTTC. It is translated as CASSQETSGSRTYEQYF.

This clonotype was seen a few times. This chain uses TRBV4-2 with TRBJ2-1; 9 nucleotides line up with TRBD2. The CDR3 is made up of 14 amino acids. V shed 8 bases, J shed 10 bases, and the junction held 12 bases outside the gene matches. Germline V lookup: CDR1 LGHNA, CDR2 YNFKEQ. The DNA for the CDR3 is TGTGCCAGCGTCGGGGGGGCGGGGGGGGAAGAGCAGTTCTTC. This translates into CASVGGAGGEEQFF.

In its sample, this clonotype was seen a few times. This rearrangement joins TRBV5-8 to TRBJ1-2, with 7 bases lining up with TRBD1. CDR1 is SGHTS, CDR2 YDEGEE, per germline. The CDR3 totals 14 residues. Losses at the gene ends were 4 bases for V and 3 bases for J; bases not matched to a gene: 6. CDR3 nucleotides: TGTGCCAGCAGCCACGACAGGGTCGACTATGGCTACACCTTC. Amino acids: CASSHDRVDYGYTF. Full variable domain (missing parts from reference TRBV5-8 and TRBJ1-2): EAGVTQSPTHLIKTRGQQATLRCSPISGHTSVYWYQQALGLGLQFLLWYDEGEERNRGNFPPRFSGRQFPNYSSELNVNALELEDSALYLCASSHDRVDYGYTFGSGTRLTVV.

This clonotype was seen repeatedly, ten times or more. The chain couples TRBV19 to TRBJ2-7; 7 bases line up with TRBD1. Losses at the gene ends were 4 bases for V and 2 bases for J; bases not matched to a gene: 2. CDR3 length: 13 amino acids. Germline V lookup: CDR1 LNHDA, CDR2 SQIVND (reference sequence). The CDR3 loop reads CASSRDRPYEQYF. The CDR3 DNA sequence: TGTGCCAGTAGTAGGGACAGACCCTACGAGCAGTACTTC.

This clonotype appeared many times. The CDR3 nucleotides read TGCAGCGTTGGGGCAGGGTTCTCCTACGAGCAGTACTTC. Protein sequence: CSVGAGFSYEQYF. This sequence joins TRBV29-1 and TRBJ2-7, with a weak D call TRBD1 (5 bases). Germline V gene data show CDR1 as SQVTM and CDR2 as ANQGSEA. Trimming took off 4 bases at V and 0 bases at J, with 10 bases between the two ends. This CDR3 has 13 residues.

Only one count was recorded for this clonotype. The chain has TRBV9 and TRBJ1-2; TRBD1 aligns across 10 bases. V dropped 4 bases and J dropped 6; count of bases not matched to a gene: 9. CDR1 SGDLS and CDR2 YYNGEE come from the germline V gene. The CDR3 runs to 15 residues. Here the CDR3 reads CASSQTGTGVNGYTF. The CDR3 DNA follows: TGTGCCAGCAGCCAAACCGGGACAGGGGTTAATGGCTACACCTTC.

This clonotype appeared many times. V and J are TRBV2 and TRBJ1-5; possibly TRBD1 for D (6 bases). Trimming removed 6 bases at V and 0 bases at J, with 12 bases between. In germline, CDR1 is SNHLY, CDR2 FYNNEI. CDR3 length: 15 amino acids. This CDR3 reads CASSIGGDSNQPQHF. CDR3 DNA sequence: TGTGCCAGCAGCATAGGGGGGGATAGCAATCAGCCCCAGCATTTT.

This chain joins TRBV27 and TRBJ2-7, with D unclear. The CDR3 totals 13 residues. CDR1 MNHEY and CDR2 SMNVEV come from the germline V gene (reference sequence). The V and J ends lost 8 bases and 3 bases respectively, with 14 bases between them. CDR3 region: CASGLNPLYEQYF. The CDR3 DNA reads as TGTGCCAGCGGGCTCAACCCCCTCTACGAGCAGTACTTC.

V gene TRBV6-1 combines with J gene TRBJ1-3; D is unresolved. Trimming removed 4 bases from V and 0 bases from J, with 10 bases in between. The CDR3 length is 15 residues. Germline CDR1 reads MNHNS; CDR2 reads SASEGT. Here the CDR3 DNA reads TGTGCCAGCAGTGCTCAGATCCCCTCTGGAAACACCATATATTTT. It translates to CASSAQIPSGNTIYF.

The sample holds a few counts of this clonotype. The rearrangement joins TRBV2 to TRBJ1-6, with 8 bases matching TRBD1. Germline CDR1 and CDR2: SNHLY and FYNNEI. The CDR3 loop spans 17 amino acids. J lost 1 base, V lost 5 bases, and 7 bases had no gene match. For the CDR3, the DNA is TGTGCCAGCAGTAGGACAGGGAAGGGGTCCTATAATTCACCCCTCCACTTT. This gives the protein CASSRTGKGSYNSPLHF.

This clonotype came up many times. The chain combines TRBV6-6 with TRBJ2-7; 16 positions match TRBD2. The V and J ends lost 5 bases and 0 bases, in that order; junction bases with no gene match: 7. CDR1 MNHNY and CDR2 SVGAGI come from the germline V gene (reference sequence). The CDR3 runs 18 residues. This CDR3 reads CASSGTSGGARSSYEQYF. CDR3 DNA sequence: TGTGCCAGCAGTGGGACTAGCGGGGGGGCCAGGAGCTCCTACGAGCAGTACTTC.

The chain is built from TRBV19 and TRBJ1-4, with a weak D call TRBD1 (6 bases). Trimming cost V 3 bases and J 5 bases, with 13 bases left between them. The CDR3 has 15 amino acids. Per the germline V gene, CDR1 is LNHDA and CDR2 is SQIVND (reference sequence). The CDR3 loop is CASSIGRGKNEKLFF. The DNA for the CDR3 is TGTGCCAGTAGTATCGGCAGGGGTAAGAATGAAAAACTGTTTTTT.

This clonotype was found many times. This chain uses TRBV12-3 or TRBV12-4 with TRBJ1-2; possible D gene TRBD1, 6 bases. The CDR3 has 13 residues. Trimming took off 6 bases at V and 2 bases at J, with 10 bases between the two ends. In DNA, the CDR3 is TGTGCCAGCAGCCGACAGGAGAACTATGGCTACACCTTC. Translated, it gives CASSRQENYGYTF.

This chain connects TRBV25-1 to TRBJ1-1, with D possibly being TRBD1 (6 bases). Germline V gives CDR1 MGHDK, CDR2 SYGVNS. V was shortened by 1 base and J by 4 bases, with 13 bases between the two germline ends. This CDR3 region has 15 residues. In DNA form, the CDR3 reads TGTGCCAGCAGTGAATGGGGGGGGCGAGGCACTGAAGCTTTCTTT. It translates to CASSEWGGRGTEAFF.

The sample holds many counts of this clonotype. The chain carries TRBV10-3 and TRBJ2-1; D might be TRBD2 (6 bases). This CDR3 has 12 amino acids. Per germline, CDR1 ENHRY and CDR2 SYGVKD. Trimming removed 3 bases at V and 9 bases at J, with 9 bases between. The chain's CDR3 is CAISDTSIEQFF. The CDR3 bases are TGTGCCATCAGTGACACTAGCATTGAGCAGTTCTTC.

This clonotype has a count of ten or more. The rearrangement uses TRBV27 and TRBJ1-2; no clear D. The ends were cut back, 5 bases at V and 4 bases at J, with 17 bases in the middle. CDR1 and CDR2 from the germline V gene are MNHEY and SMNVEV (reference sequence). The CDR3 has 15 amino acids. The DNA of the CDR3 is TGTGCCAGCAGTCTGAGAAGGGAGTCTAGCTATGGCTACACCTTC. Translation: CASSLRRESSYGYTF.

This clonotype was found many times. This rearrangement joins TRBV3-1 to TRBJ2-1; 8 positions agree with TRBD2. Germline trimming cut 1 base from V and 6 bases from J; bases unmatched to any gene: 5. Germline CDR1 reads LGHDT; CDR2 reads YNNKEL (reference sequence). This CDR3 spans 15 amino acids. CDR3 DNA sequence: TGTGCCAGCAGCCAAGCGCTGGGACTAGTCAATGAGCAGTTCTTC. As protein: CASSQALGLVNEQFF.

The rearrangement uses TRBV6-2 or TRBV6-3 and TRBJ2-1; perhaps TRBD2 as D (7 bases). The CDR3 runs 16 residues. Germline assignment: CDR1 MNHEY and CDR2 SVGEGT. Trimming took 0 bases from V and 8 from J, leaving 17 bases between them. CDR3 loop: CASSYSVGGAFDEQFF. CDR3 bases: TGTGCCAGCAGTTACTCAGTGGGGGGGGCTTTTGATGAGCAGTTCTTC.

This clonotype was counted only a few times. This rearrangement joins TRBV27 to TRBJ1-6, with D possibly matching TRBD1 (5 bases). CDR3 length: 14 amino acids. Trimming removed 5 bases from V and 4 bases from J, with 9 bases in between. Germline loops: CDR1 MNHEY, CDR2 SMNVEV (reference sequence). The CDR3 nucleotides are TGTGCCAGCAGTCCGCAGGGATATAATTCACCCCTCCACTTT. Translation gives CASSPQGYNSPLHF.

This clonotype showed up many times. The chain recombines TRBV14 with TRBJ2-7, with D possibly matching TRBD1 (5 bases). V was trimmed by 0 bases and J by 2 bases, leaving 11 bases between them. In germline, CDR1 is SGHDN, CDR2 FVKESK. The CDR3 spans 15 residues. The CDR3 is CASSQDLQGPYEQYF. CDR3 sequence (DNA): TGTGCCAGCAGCCAAGATCTCCAGGGTCCCTACGAGCAGTACTTC.

To note about this clonotype: A single base is all that separates this from a far larger clone, so a read error is likely. The chain recombines TRBV6-1 with TRBJ2-7; tentative D call: TRBD2 (5 bases). This CDR3 has 18 amino acids. V lost 4 bases and J lost 7, with 29 bases in between. Looked up from germline, CDR1 is MNHNS and CDR2 is SASEGT. The chain's CDR3 is CASSVGRGIQSSYNEQYF. In DNA form, the CDR3 reads TGTGCCAGCAGTGTAGGCCGAGGGATCCAGAGCTCCTACAATGAGCAGTACTTC.

This clonotype was detected only once. It is likely a read error: a sequence one base away is far more abundant. The V and J genes are TRBV5-8 and TRBJ2-5, with 10 bases lining up with TRBD2. The germline V gene has CDR1 SGHTS and CDR2 YDEGEE. This CDR3 comprises 16 residues. The chain's CDR3 is CASSLTSGAGQETQHF. DNA for the CDR3: TGTGCCAGCAGCTTAACTAGCGGGGCGGGACAAGAGACCCAGCACTTC.

The CDR3 loop is CSARERRTYEQYF. The CDR3 nucleotides read TGCAGTGCTAGAGAGAGGCGAACCTACGAGCAGTACTTC. This rearrangement joins TRBV20-1 to TRBJ2-7, with D unclear. The CDR3 has 13 amino acids. Trimming pared 0 bases from V and 2 bases from J, leaving 8 bases between. Germline CDR1 and CDR2: DFQATT and SNEGSKA (reference sequence).

In the case of this clonotype: One junction end does not reproduce the germline sequence, and a read error may be involved. The chain links TRBV28 to TRBJ2-1; 12 bases fit TRBD2. CDR1 and CDR2 (germline): MDHEN, SYDVKM. The CDR3 is 12 amino acids. The CDR3 region has the DNA TGTGCCAGCAGTTCCACGACTAGCGGGAGCCTTTTC. It translates to CASSSTTSGSLF.

This clonotype was counted a few times. The rearrangement uses TRBV30 and TRBJ1-3; D uncertain. V gave up 0 bases and J gave up 0 bases, with 9 bases separating them. The CDR3 is 15 residues long. Germline V CDR1 and CDR2: GTSNPN, SVGIG (reference sequence). CDR3 amino acids: CAWSVGGSSGNTIYF. Here the CDR3 DNA reads TGTGCCTGGAGTGTAGGCGGAAGCTCTGGAAACACCATATATTTT.

V is TRBV7-8 and J is TRBJ2-3; TRBD2 agrees at 9 bases. The CDR3 is 16 amino acids. The J segment lost 2 bases and the V segment lost 2 bases, leaving 5 bases of the junction unmatched. The germline CDR1 and CDR2 sequences are SGHVS and FQNEAQ. The CDR3 bases are TGTGCCAGCAGCTTACCGAGCGGGAGGAACACAGATACGCAGTATTTT. Its protein product is CASSLPSGRNTDTQYF.

V gene TRBV6-5 combines with J gene TRBJ1-3; D is ambiguous. Trimming pared 4 bases from V and 0 bases from J, leaving 10 bases between. CDR3 length equals 15 residues. Germline values: CDR1 MNHEY, CDR2 SVGAGI. CDR3 sequence: CASSFPSGSGNTIYF. CDR3 bases: TGTGCCAGCAGTTTCCCCTCTGGCTCTGGAAACACCATATATTTT.